This T cell receptor (beta chain) was identified in a study of PD-L1 blockade in urothelial cancer. Overall study: There were a median of approximately 140,000 T cells in blood samples.

PCRs each included synthetic TCR analog templates spiked in. Libraries were prepared by immunoSEQ multiplex PCR; TCRdb keeps only in-frame clonotypes and omits some of them. The sample yields more than 50,000 clones, over 75% seen once. Trimming stripped 7 bases from V and 0 bases from J, with 15 bases between. Germline V gene data show CDR1 as LNHDA and CDR2 as SQIVND (reference sequence). This CDR3 has 15 residues. Material: PBMCs, obtained around atezolizumab (anti-PD-L1) treatment. The rearrangement joins TRBV19 to TRBJ1-1, with a weak D call TRBD1 (5 bases). The origin of this receptor is a man between 65 and 80 years old with urothelial cancer. CDR3: CASTPFRQMNTEAFF. The CDR3, as DNA: TGTGCCAGTACCCCATTCCGACAGATGAACACTGAAGCTTTCTTT.